The source of this T cell receptor beta chain is a study of blood T cell repertoires in COVID-19. Clones were read by immunoSEQ multiplex PCR, and TCRdb kept only the in-frame ones, dropping some. The sample shows about 350,000 clones, 88% of them seen only once. Germline CDR1 is MDHEN and CDR2 is SYDVKM. Deletions cut 6 bases from V and 0 bases from J, with 15 bases between. The CDR3 has 16 residues. The TCR sequence derives from a woman between 25 and 40 years old who had been exposed to COVID-19. The chain uses TRBV28 and TRBJ2-1; D perhaps matches TRBD2 (6 bases). The sequencing input was PBMCs or T cells enriched from blood (not recorded which). The CDR3 DNA sequence: TGTGCCAGCAGAACCGTAGCGGTAAGCTCCTACAATGAGCAGTTCTTC. It specifies CASRTVAVSSYNEQFF.